These 6 T cell receptor beta chains originate from one sample sequenced in a study of a mutant IDH1 vaccine in newly diagnosed glioma. Profiled with immunoSEQ multiplex PCR; TCRdb holds only in-frame clones, not every one. The data contain 34,000 or so clones, 60% to 80% of them seen just once; the ten biggest clones take up roughly 22%. No cognate antigen is known for these TCRs. As to time point: week 11, during vaccination. Alongside topical imiquimod, each dose of vaccine comprised 300 ug of mutant IDH1 20-mer peptide. Here the sequenced sample was PBMCs, taken from a glioma patient whose treatment included an IDH1 peptide vaccine. The origin of the receptors is a man aged 25-40 years with glioma.

This chain uses TRBV6-6 with TRBJ1-1; D gene uncertain. The CDR3 loop spans 12 amino acids. Trimming took off 1 base at V and 10 bases at J, with 10 bases between the two ends. Germline loops: CDR1 MNHNY, CDR2 SVGAGI (reference sequence). The CDR3 DNA follows: TGTGCCAGCAGTTACTGGTCAGGACCAGCTTTCTTT. Translated: CASSYWSGPAFF.

This chain joins TRBV6-5 and TRBJ2-5; no firm D call. V was clipped by 5 bases and J by 2 bases, with 15 bases between them. The CDR3 has 15 amino acids. The germline V gene encodes CDR1 MNHEY and CDR2 SVGAGI. The CDR3 nucleotides are TGTGCCAGCAGTCTTTTCGAGGCGGTACAAGAGACCCAGTACTTC. Its translation is CASSLFEAVQETQYF.

The chain has TRBV5-4 and TRBJ2-7; 8 nucleotides line up with TRBD1. The length of the CDR3 is 16 residues. Germline trimming cut 1 base from V and 0 bases from J; bases unmatched to any gene: 6. Germline V lookup: CDR1 SGHNT, CDR2 YYREEE (reference sequence). CDR3 region: CASSLLGTGSSYEQYF. CDR3 nucleotide sequence: TGTGCCAGCAGCTTGTTAGGGACAGGCAGCTCCTACGAGCAGTACTTC.

The chain employs TRBV19 and TRBJ1-1, with D perhaps matching TRBD1 (5 bases). CDR3 length: 17 amino acids. Germline V gene sequence: CDR1 LNHDA, CDR2 SQIVND (reference sequence). V dropped 0 bases and J dropped 0 bases, with 14 bases sitting between them. In nucleotides, the CDR3 is TGTGCCAGTAGTATAGACCTCTTGACAGTACTGAACACTGAAGCTTTCTTT. Translating gives CASSIDLLTVLNTEAFF.

The table lists this clone with a count of one. V and J are TRBV4-2 and TRBJ1-1; D perhaps matches TRBD1 (6 bases). This CDR3 is 14 amino acids long. Trimming cost V 4 bases and J 4 bases, with 13 bases left between them. Germline V gene sequence: CDR1 LGHNA, CDR2 YNFKEQ. The CDR3, as DNA: TGTGCCAGCAGCCCCCCCAAGGGGGGCACTGAAGCTTTCTTT. Residues: CASSPPKGGTEAFF.

The gene calls are TRBV30 and TRBJ1-2, with 9 positions matching TRBD1. Trimming took 2 bases from V and 5 from J; bases not matched to a gene: 12. The CDR3 is 16 amino acids. In germline, CDR1 is GTSNPN, CDR2 SVGIG (reference sequence). The CDR3 DNA is TGTGCCTGGAGTCTAACCCCCACAGGGGGCGGGTATGGCTACACCTTC. Its protein is CAWSLTPTGGGYGYTF.